This record covers a single TCR beta chain. Relative to its sample, this clonotype is medium-sized (0.01 to 0.1%). Its antigen remains undetermined. No clone much larger than this one lies a single base away; base qualities are absent. Instead of sorted cells or RNA, genomic DNA extracted from peripheral blood served as the source for amplifying TCR beta rearrangements. Using a mixed TRB-A/B primer pool, multiplex touch-down PCR amplified rearranged TRB sequences covering the V, D and J segments. Two consecutive PCR reactions with Phusion HS II polymerase added Illumina adapters and sample indices to the amplicons. After gel purification with the NucleoSpin Gel and PCR Clean-up kit, the amplicons were checked using Qubit and an Agilent 2100 Bioanalyzer. Sequencing of the libraries was done on an Illumina MiSeq with paired-end, single-indexed 600-cycle runs. The authors processed their data as follows. MiXCR versions 2.12 and 3.0.5 were used to process TRB sequences. A clone was defined as each unique CDR3 nucleotide sequence, and only productive sequences supported by at least two reads were kept. Repertoire metrics included Shannon diversity, evenness, clonality (one minus evenness), and alpha-parameterized diversity profiles from alpha 0 to 5. The IGoR algorithm was used to calculate generation probabilities for clones in the paired samples taken before and after chemotherapy. TCRdb trimmed public reads at Q25 via fastp, called clones via MiXCR and kept in-frame beta chains. Every distinct CDR3 protein forms one entry, paired with its most common genes and DNA. V and J calls and clone size were set by TCRdb, not the authors. Present in this sample are 5,500 to 7,000 distinct CDR3 sequences, approximately 25% of which were seen just once. The top ten clones comprise almost 4% of the sample.

The sample is drawn from a study of T cell repertoires in aging, cancer and after chemotherapy (dated by TCRdb to the late 2010s). With respect to the entire study: Donors were distributed across six age groups ranging from 30 or younger to 70 or older, with at least three individuals included per group. To look at immunoaging and at how T cells reconstitute after chemotherapy, the study profiled TCR beta repertoires in peripheral blood from both healthy donors and cancer patients. Alongside 95 healthy donors serving as a reference group, the cohort included 200 to 250 cancer patients, of whom roughly 92 had hematological cancers and 124 had solid cancers. The full dataset contained 8.5 million to 10 million TCR reads. Healthy donor control TCR repertoires were recorded over several months to years and showed clear clonal overlap across re-sampling.

The germline V gene sets CDR1 to ENHRY and CDR2 to SYGVKD. Trimming costs V 2 bases and J 6 bases, and their ends lie 13 bases apart. The cysteine opens and the phenylalanine closes a CDR3 of 15 amino acids. The sequence is cut down to CDR3 DNA, 45 bases in frame from base 1. The full study reports these points: According to the authors, the repertoire data do not allow conclusions to be drawn about immunological memory after chemotherapy. Declining TCR diversity with age in healthy donors was mainly explained by loss of richness; in cancer patients, loss of evenness also contributed. Median generation probability increased over the chemotherapy interval in both cancer cohorts, suggesting repertoire reconstitution through rebound thymic output. Significantly lower blood TCR diversity and higher clonality were observed in untreated patients with hematological or solid cancers than in age-matched healthy donors.

The sample was blood. The sequence joins TRBV10-3 to TRBJ2-2; TRBD1 is a possible D gene, resting on 5 matching bases. The sequence was collected from a human donor in good health. In nucleotide form, the sequence is TGTGCCATCAGTGAGAGGACAACGGAATCCGGGGAGCTGTTTTTT. Its protein product is CAISERTTESGELFF.